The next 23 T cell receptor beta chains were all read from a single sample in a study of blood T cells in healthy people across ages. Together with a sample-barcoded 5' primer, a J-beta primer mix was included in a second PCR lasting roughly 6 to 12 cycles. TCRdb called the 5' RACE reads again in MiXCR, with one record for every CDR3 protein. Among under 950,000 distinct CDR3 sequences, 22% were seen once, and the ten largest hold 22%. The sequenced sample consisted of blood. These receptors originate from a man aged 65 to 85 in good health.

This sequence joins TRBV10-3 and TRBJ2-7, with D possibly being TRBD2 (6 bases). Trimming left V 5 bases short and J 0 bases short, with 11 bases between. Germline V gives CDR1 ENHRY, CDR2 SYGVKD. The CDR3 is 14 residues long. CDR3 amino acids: CAISRRGNSYEQYF. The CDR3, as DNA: TGTGCCATCAGTCGCCGGGGGAACTCCTACGAGCAGTACTTC.

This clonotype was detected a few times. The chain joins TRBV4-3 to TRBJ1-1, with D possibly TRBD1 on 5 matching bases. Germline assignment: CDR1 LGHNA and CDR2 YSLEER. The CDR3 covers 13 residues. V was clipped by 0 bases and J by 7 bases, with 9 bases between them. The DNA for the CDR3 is TGCGCCAGCAGCCAAGAGTGGGGCGGTGAAGCTTTCTTT. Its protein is CASSQEWGGEAFF.

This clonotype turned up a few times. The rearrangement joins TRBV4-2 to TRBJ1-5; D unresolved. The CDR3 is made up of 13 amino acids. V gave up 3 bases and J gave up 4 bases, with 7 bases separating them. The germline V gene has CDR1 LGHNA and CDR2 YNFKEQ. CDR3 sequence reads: CASSQFLNQPQHF. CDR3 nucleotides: TGTGCCAGCAGCCAGTTTCTAAATCAGCCCCAGCATTTT.

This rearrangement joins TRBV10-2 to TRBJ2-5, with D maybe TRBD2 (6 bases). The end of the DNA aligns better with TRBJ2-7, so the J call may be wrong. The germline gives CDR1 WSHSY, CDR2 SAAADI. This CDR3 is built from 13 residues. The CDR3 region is CASSEGTAGEQYF. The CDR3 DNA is TGCGCCAGCAGTGAGGGGACTGCGGGCGAGCAGTACTTC.

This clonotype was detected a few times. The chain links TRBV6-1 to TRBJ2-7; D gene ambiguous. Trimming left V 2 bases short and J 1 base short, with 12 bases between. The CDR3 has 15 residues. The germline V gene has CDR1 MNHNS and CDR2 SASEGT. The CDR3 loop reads CASSEPVYRSYEQYF. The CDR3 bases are TGTGCCAGCAGTGAACCGGTTTACCGGTCCTACGAGCAGTACTTC.

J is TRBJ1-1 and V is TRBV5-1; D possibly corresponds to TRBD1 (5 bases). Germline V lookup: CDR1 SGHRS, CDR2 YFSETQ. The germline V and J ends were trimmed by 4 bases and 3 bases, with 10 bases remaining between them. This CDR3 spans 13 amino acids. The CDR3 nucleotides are TGCGCCAGCAGCAAGGGACGGCACACTGAAGCTTTCTTT. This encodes CASSKGRHTEAFF.

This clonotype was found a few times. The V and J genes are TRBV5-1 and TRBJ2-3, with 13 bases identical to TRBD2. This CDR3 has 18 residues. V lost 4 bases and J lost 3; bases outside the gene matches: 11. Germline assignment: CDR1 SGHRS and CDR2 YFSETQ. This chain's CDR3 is CASSPGRTSGGPTDTQYF. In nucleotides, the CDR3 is TGCGCCAGCAGCCCTGGCCGGACTAGCGGGGGACCAACAGATACGCAGTATTTT.

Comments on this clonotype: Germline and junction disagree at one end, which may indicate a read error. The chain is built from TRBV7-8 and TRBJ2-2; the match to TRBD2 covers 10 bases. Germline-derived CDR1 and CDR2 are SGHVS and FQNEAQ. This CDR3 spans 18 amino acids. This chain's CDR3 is CASRAAGTSVKNTGELIF. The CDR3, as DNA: TGTGCCAGCAGAGCAGCCGGGACTAGCGTAAAGAACACCGGGGAGCTGATTTTT. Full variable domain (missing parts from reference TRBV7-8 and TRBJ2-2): GAGVSQSPRYKVAKRGQDVALRCDPISGHVSLFWYQQALGQGPEFLTYFQNEAQLDKSGLPSDRFFAERPEGSVSTLKIQRTQQEDSAVYLCASRAAGTSVKNTGELIFGEGSRLTVL.

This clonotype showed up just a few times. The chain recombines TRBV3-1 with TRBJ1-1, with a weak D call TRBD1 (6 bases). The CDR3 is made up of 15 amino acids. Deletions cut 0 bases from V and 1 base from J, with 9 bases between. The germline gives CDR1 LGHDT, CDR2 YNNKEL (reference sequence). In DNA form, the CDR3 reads TGTGCCAGCAGCCAAGAGTCACAGGGGAACACTGAAGCTTTCTTT. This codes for CASSQESQGNTEAFF.

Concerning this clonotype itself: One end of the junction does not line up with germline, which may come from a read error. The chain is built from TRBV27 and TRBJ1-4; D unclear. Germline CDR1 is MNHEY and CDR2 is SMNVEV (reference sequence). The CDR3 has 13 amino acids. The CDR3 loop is CACSEEAFKKLFF. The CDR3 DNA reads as TGTGCCTGCAGTGAGGAGGCGTTTAAAAAACTGTTTTTT.

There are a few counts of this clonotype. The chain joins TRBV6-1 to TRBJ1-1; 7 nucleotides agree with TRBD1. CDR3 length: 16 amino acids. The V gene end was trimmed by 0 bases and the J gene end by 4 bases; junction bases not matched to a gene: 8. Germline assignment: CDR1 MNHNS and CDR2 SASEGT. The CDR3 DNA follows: TGTGCCAGCAGTGAAGCGGGGACAGTTTACACCACTGAAGCTTTCTTT. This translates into CASSEAGTVYTTEAFF.

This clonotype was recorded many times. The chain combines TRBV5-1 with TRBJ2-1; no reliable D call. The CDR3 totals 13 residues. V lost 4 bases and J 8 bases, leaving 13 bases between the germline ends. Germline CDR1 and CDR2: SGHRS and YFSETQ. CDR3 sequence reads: CASSRVIHDEQFF. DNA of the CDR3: TGCGCCAGCAGCAGGGTTATACACGATGAGCAGTTCTTC.

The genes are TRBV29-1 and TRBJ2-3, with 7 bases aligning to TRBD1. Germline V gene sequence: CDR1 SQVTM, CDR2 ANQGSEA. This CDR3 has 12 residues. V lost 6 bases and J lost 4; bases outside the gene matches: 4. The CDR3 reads CSVRTGPDTQYF. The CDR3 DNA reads TGCAGCGTCCGGACAGGTCCAGATACGCAGTATTTT.

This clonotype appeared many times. The CDR3 nucleotides are TGTGCCAGCGGATCCAGCTACGAGCAGTACGTC. It codes for CASGSSYEQYV. V and J are TRBV6-5 and TRBJ2-7; D gene uncertain. Trimming removed 8 bases from V and 3 bases from J, with 8 bases in between. The CDR3 extends over 11 amino acids. Looked up from germline, CDR1 is MNHEY and CDR2 is SVGAGI.

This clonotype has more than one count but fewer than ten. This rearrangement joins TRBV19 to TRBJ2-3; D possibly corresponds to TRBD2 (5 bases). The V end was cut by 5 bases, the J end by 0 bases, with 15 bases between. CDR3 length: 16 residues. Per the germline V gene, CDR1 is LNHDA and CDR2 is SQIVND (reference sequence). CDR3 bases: TGTGCCAGTAGTCCGCTCGGGGTAGCGAGCACAGATACGCAGTATTTT. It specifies CASSPLGVASTDTQYF.

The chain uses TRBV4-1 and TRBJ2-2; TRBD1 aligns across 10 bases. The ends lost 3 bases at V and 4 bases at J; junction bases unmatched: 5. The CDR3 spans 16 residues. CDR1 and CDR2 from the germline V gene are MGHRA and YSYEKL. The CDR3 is CASSHGQGERTGELFF. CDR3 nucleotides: TGCGCCAGCAGCCACGGACAGGGGGAACGCACCGGGGAGCTGTTTTTT.

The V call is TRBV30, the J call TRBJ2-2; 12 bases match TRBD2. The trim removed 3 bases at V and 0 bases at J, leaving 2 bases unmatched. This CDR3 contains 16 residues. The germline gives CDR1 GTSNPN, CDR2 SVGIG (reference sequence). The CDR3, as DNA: TGTGCCTGGAGGAGGACTAGCGGGGCGAACACCGGGGAGCTGTTTTTT. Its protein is CAWRRTSGANTGELFF.

The CDR3 spells CASSIDRQYTNYGYTF. CDR3 in DNA: TGTGCCAGTAGTATAGATAGACAGTATACTAACTATGGCTACACCTTC. This chain links TRBV19 with TRBJ1-2, with D tentatively TRBD1 (5 bases). This CDR3 is built from 16 residues. Trimming removed 0 bases at V and 0 bases at J, with 11 bases between. Germline V lookup: CDR1 LNHDA, CDR2 SQIVND (reference sequence).

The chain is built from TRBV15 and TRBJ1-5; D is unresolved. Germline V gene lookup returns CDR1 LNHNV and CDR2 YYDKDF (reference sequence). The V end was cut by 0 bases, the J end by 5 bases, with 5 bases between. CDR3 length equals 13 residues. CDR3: CATSRDRDQPQHF. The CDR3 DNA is TGTGCCACCAGCAGAGATCGGGATCAGCCCCAGCATTTT.

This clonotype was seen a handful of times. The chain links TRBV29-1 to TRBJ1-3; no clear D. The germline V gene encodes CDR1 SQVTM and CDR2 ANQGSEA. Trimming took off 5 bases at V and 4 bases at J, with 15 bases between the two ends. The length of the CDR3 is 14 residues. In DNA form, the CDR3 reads TGCAGCGTTACAGCACTCGAGAGAGGAAACACCATATATTTT. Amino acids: CSVTALERGNTIYF. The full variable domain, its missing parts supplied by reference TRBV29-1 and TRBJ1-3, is SAVISQKPSRDICQRGTSLTIQCQVDSQVTMMFWYRQQPGQSLTLIATANQGSEATYESGFVIDKFPISRPNLTFSTLTVSNMSPEDSSIYLCSVTALERGNTIYFGEGSWLTVV.

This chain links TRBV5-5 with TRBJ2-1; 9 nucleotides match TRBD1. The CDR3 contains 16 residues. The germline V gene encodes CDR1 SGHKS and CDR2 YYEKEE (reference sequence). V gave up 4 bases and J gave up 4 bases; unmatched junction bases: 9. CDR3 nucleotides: TGTGCCAGCAGCCGGGGACAGGGAGTCTGGTACAATGAGCAGTTCTTC. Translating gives CASSRGQGVWYNEQFF.

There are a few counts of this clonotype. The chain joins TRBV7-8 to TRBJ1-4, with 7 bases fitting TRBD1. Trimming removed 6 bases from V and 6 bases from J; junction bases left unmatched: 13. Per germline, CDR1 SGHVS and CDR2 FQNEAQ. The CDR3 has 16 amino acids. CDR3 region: CASSRGDSPWYEKLFF. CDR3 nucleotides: TGTGCCAGCAGTAGGGGGGACAGCCCATGGTATGAAAAACTGTTTTTT. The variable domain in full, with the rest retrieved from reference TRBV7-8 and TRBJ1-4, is GAGVSQSPRYKVAKRGQDVALRCDPISGHVSLFWYQQALGQGPEFLTYFQNEAQLDKSGLPSDRFFAERPEGSVSTLKIQRTQQEDSAVYLCASSRGDSPWYEKLFFGSGTQLSVL.

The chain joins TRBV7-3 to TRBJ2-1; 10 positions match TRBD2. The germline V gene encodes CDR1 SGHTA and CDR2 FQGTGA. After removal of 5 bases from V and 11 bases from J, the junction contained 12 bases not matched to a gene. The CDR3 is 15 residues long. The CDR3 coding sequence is TGTGCCAGCAGCCCCCAAGCTAGCGGGAGCGGGAAGCAGTTCTTC. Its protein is CASSPQASGSGKQFF. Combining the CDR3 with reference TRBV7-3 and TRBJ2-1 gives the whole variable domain GAGVSQTPSNKVTEKGKYVELRCDPISGHTALYWYRQSLGQGPEFLIYFQGTGAADDSGLPNDRFFAVRPEGSVSTLKIQRTERGDSAVYLCASSPQASGSGKQFFGPGTRLTVL.